This TCR beta chain was recorded in a study of T cells after posttransplantation cyclophosphamide. Broader study findings: After PTCy, TRB diversity resembled that of CNI/methotrexate controls. Donor CD8+ memory clones often dominated recipient blood repertoires at later times. Blood and skin or GI T cell repertoires showed limited TRB overlap.

This related bone marrow graft donor gave peripheral blood on the day of marrow donation. Profiling relied on immunoSEQ multiplex PCR, and the TCRdb table lists in-frame clones only, not all of them. The specimen has 40,000 to 55,000 clones, none found just once. CDR3 length: 14 residues. The V and J ends lost 6 bases and 2 bases, in that order; junction bases with no gene match: 6. CDR1 is MNHNS, CDR2 SASEGT, per germline. This clone appeared many times. Its antigen is as yet unknown. The TCR originated in a middle-aged man in good health, CMV-negative, and a related stem cell transplant donor. Specimen: PBMCs. The chain has TRBV6-1 and TRBJ2-7; TRBD1 aligns across 8 bases. The CDR3 region has the DNA TGTGCCAGCAGCCAGGACAGGGTGGCCTACGAGCAGTACTTC. This translates into CASSQDRVAYEQYF.